This is a list of T cell receptor beta chains from one sample in a study of T cell responses to AZD1222 COVID-19 vaccine. Repertoires were generated with immunoSEQ multiplex PCR, while TCRdb's copy carries only in-frame clones and drops some. The table shows over 85,000 clones, with roughly 89% occurring only once. Sequences were derived from peripheral blood, sampled on day 0 of AZD1222 vaccination. Source of these receptors: an adult in good health. Each CDR3 is given with its conserved first and last residue. A D gene is named only where the DNA matches it firmly. Clone size, where shown, is once, few, many, or a class for clones that have expanded.

j_call,v_call,clone_size,d_call,cdr3_aa,cdr3_nt
TRBJ2-6,TRBV19,-,-,CASTDPPGANVLTF,TGTGCCAGTACAGACCCCCCTGGGGCCAACGTCCTGACTTTC
TRBJ2-4,TRBV7-8,-,-,CASSGGDRRDLRGIQYF,TGTGCCAGCAGCGGGGGGGACAGGAGAGATCTTAGGGGCATTCAGTACTTC
TRBJ2-1,TRBV30,-,-,CAWSDQWGAGSYNEQFF,TGTGCCTGGAGTGATCAGTGGGGGGCAGGGTCCTACAATGAGCAGTTCTTC
TRBJ1-2,TRBV6-5,-,TRBD1,CASSLLEGQGEGYTF,TGTGCCAGCAGTTTACTAGAGGGACAGGGGGAAGGCTACACCTTC
TRBJ2-7,TRBV27,-,-,CASSPHPTVLTYEQYF,TGTGCCAGCAGTCCGCATCCGACAGTTCTGACCTACGAGCAGTACTTC
TRBJ2-3,TRBV13,once,-,CASSLGGTFTDTQYF,TGTGCCAGCAGCTTAGGGGGCACCTTCACAGATACGCAGTATTTT
TRBJ2-1,TRBV7-8,-,-,CASSPTRDSLNEQFF,TGTGCCAGCAGCCCTACACGGGACTCGCTCAATGAGCAGTTCTTC
TRBJ1-5,TRBV5-6,-,-,CASSSGAHQPQHF,TGTGCCAGCAGCTCGGGGGCCCATCAGCCCCAGCATTTT
TRBJ2-7,TRBV4-3,once,-,CASSTGHPYEQYF,TGCGCCAGCAGCACCGGACACCCCTACGAGCAGTACTTC
TRBJ1-6,TRBV13,-,TRBD1,CASSDRGDYNSPLHF,TGTGCCAGCAGCGACAGGGGGGACTATAATTCACCCCTCCACTTT
TRBJ2-5,TRBV19,-,TRBD2,CASGENTDQETQYF,TGTGCTAGCGGGGAAAATACAGACCAAGAGACCCAGTACTTC
TRBJ1-1,TRBV29-1,few,TRBD1,CSVDSPTGRNTEAFF,TGCAGCGTTGATAGCCCGACAGGGAGGAACACTGAAGCTTTCTTT
TRBJ2-7,TRBV2,once,-,CASIHSQGSYEQYF,TGTGCCAGCATTCATAGCCAGGGTTCCTACGAGCAGTACTTC
TRBJ2-2,TRBV7-2,-,-,CASSLWAGATPYTGELFF,TGTGCCAGCAGCTTATGGGCGGGGGCCACGCCCTACACCGGGGAGCTGTTTTTT
TRBJ2-1,TRBV2,-,TRBD2,CASRTSGYNEQFF,TGTGCCAGCAGGACTAGCGGGTACAATGAGCAGTTCTTC
TRBJ1-1,TRBV5-4,-,-,CASSLGDTGNTEAFF,TGTGCCAGCAGCTTAGGCGACACGGGGAACACTGAAGCTTTCTTT
TRBJ1-2,TRBV12-3/TRBV12-4,-,TRBD1,CASSTGSGGYTF,TGTGCCAGCTCGACAGGGTCTGGTGGCTACACCTTC
TRBJ1-5,TRBV6-2/TRBV6-3,few,TRBD1,CASSYRTGLNNQPQHF,TGTGCCAGCAGTTACCGGACAGGGTTGAACAATCAGCCCCAGCATTTT
TRBJ2-3,TRBV7-6,-,-,CASSFGGASTDTQYF,TGTGCCAGCAGCTTTGGGGGTGCTAGCACAGATACGCAGTATTTT
TRBJ2-1,TRBV6-2/TRBV6-3,few,TRBD2,CASSKPSGGALEQFF,TGTGCCAGCAGTAAGCCTAGCGGGGGGGCTCTTGAGCAGTTCTTC
TRBJ1-2,TRBV7-9,-,-,CASSNRVGYTF,TGTGCCAGCAGCAACAGAGTTGGCTACACCTTC
TRBJ2-7,TRBV15,-,TRBD1,CATSRGDRVSYEQYF,TGTGCCACCAGCAGGGGTGACAGGGTCTCCTACGAGCAGTACTTC
TRBJ2-7,TRBV5-1,-,TRBD2,CASSLGPSGGSYEQYF,TGCGCCAGCAGCTTGGGTCCCAGCGGGGGCTCCTACGAGCAGTACTTC
TRBJ1-1,TRBV5-4,-,-,CASSLAGMNTEAFF,TGTGCCAGCAGCTTGGCAGGAATGAACACTGAAGCTTTCTTT
TRBJ2-5,TRBV7-7,-,-,CASSFPPGKGDQETQYF,TGTGCTAGCAGCTTCCCCCCAGGGAAGGGGGACCAAGAGACCCAGTACTTC
TRBJ1-6,TRBV10-3,-,TRBD1,CAISTGQGDNSPLHF,TGTGCCATCAGCACCGGACAGGGGGATAATTCACCCCTCCACTTT
TRBJ1-5,TRBV5-5,-,-,CASSLGQRDNQPQHF,TGTGCCAGCAGCTTGGGACAGAGAGACAATCAGCCCCAGCATTTT
TRBJ2-3,TRBV5-1,-,-,CASSLGGDPGTDTQYF,TGCGCCAGCAGCTTGGGTGGGGACCCGGGAACAGATACGCAGTATTTT
TRBJ1-3,TRBV7-2,-,-,CASSPAGGAHRSGNTIYF,TGTGCCAGCAGCCCCGCGGGGGGGGCGCATAGATCTGGAAACACCATATATTTT
TRBJ1-5,TRBV18,-,TRBD1,CASSPPGTGDQPQHF,TGTGCCAGCTCACCACCCGGGACAGGGGATCAGCCCCAGCATTTT
TRBJ1-5,TRBV27,-,TRBD1,CASSPGQDSNQPQHF,TGTGCCAGCAGTCCGGGACAGGATAGCAATCAGCCCCAGCATTTT